The sequence of this T cell receptor (beta chain) was determined in a study of patients and donors after allogeneic stem cell transplantation. This clonotype has a count of ten or more. MiXCR was run by TCRdb on the RT-PCR reads, yielding one entry per CDR3 protein. The sample consists of about 410,000 distinct CDR3 sequences, roughly 17% of them appearing once. This TCR was sampled from a human donor who was either an allogeneic HSCT recipient or a stem cell or donor lymphocyte infusion donor (not recorded which). It is not recorded whose cells these are; they may come from a transplant donor. Input material: blood, either unsorted or a sorted T cell fraction (not recorded which).

As DNA, the CDR3 is TGTGCCAGCAGTTTGACTAGCGGGAAGGAGCAGTTCTTC. Protein sequence: CASSLTSGKEQFF. J is TRBJ2-1 and V is TRBV12-3 or TRBV12-4; 11 nucleotides match TRBD2. The CDR3 has 13 amino acids. Unmatched junction bases numbered 2, after V lost 3 bases and J lost 10 bases.